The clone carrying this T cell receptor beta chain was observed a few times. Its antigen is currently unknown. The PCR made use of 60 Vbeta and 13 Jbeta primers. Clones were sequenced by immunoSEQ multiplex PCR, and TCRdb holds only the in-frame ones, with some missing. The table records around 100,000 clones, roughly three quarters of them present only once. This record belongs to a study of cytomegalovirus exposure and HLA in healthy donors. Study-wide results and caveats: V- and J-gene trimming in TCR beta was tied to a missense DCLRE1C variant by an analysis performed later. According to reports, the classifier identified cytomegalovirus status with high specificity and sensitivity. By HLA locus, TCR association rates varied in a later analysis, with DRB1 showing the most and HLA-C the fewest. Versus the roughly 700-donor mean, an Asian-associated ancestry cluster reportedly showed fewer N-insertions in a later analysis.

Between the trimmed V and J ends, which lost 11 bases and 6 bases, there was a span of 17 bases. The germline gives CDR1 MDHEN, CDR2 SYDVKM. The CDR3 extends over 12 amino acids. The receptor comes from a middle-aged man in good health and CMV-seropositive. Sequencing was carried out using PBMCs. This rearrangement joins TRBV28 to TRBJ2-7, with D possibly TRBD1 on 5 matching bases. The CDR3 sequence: CALPTAGGEQYF. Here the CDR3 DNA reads TGTGCCTTACCGACAGCCGGCGGCGAGCAGTACTTC.